The entry below describes one T cell receptor beta chain. Its antigen remains undetermined. No base qualities exist here, and no much larger clone lies one base off it. The cohort was made up of several hundred healthy bone marrow donors. At the time of sampling, all cohort members were nominally healthy, though unrecorded immune exposures were likely present. The donor tested CMV seronegative and was one of the 352 seronegative cohort members. A peripheral blood sample was collected from each donor, and TCR beta sequencing was performed on peripheral blood mononuclear cells. The Qiagen DNeasy Blood Extraction Kit was used to extract genomic DNA from the blood cell samples. The sample originates from a study of cytomegalovirus exposure and HLA in healthy donors (dated by TCRdb to about 2017). Some background on the complete study: An earlier analysis of some 550 of the donors reported about 250 Gb of sequence data and 120 million or so unique TCR beta sequences from about 179 million T cells. Typing coverage varied by locus: about 620-640 donors for A, B, C, DRB1 and DQB1; approximately 520 for DQA1; 606 for DPA1; around 450 for DPB1. The study was designed to test whether signatures of past pathogen exposure could be identified by cataloging public T cell receptors. Both class I and class II loci were covered by HLA typing, at four-digit resolution. Besides the first cohort of roughly 660 subjects, a separate validation cohort made up of 95 to 150 different subjects was used. Of the roughly 400 genotyped donors, about 80% fell in the genetic ancestry cluster associated with self-reported Caucasian donors. A later analysis re-analyzed previously published TCR beta repertoires from 500 to 700 donors and added high-resolution HLA genotyping to study TCR occurrence patterns. To decide whether each TCR beta V gene segment behaved as functional or pseudogenic, an earlier analysis of some 570 of the donors relied on high-throughput TCR beta sequencing. Among several hundred genotyped donors of the cohort, an average of approximately 240,000 unique TCR beta nucleotide sequences was sequenced per donor, of which 15% to 20% were non-productive. A later genetic analysis used genome-wide SNP genotypes for 398 of the 666 donors, treating that subset as a discovery cohort. All discovery cohort repertoires had been generated on a single sequencing platform. Because of strong linkage in the cohort, a few DR-DQ haplotypes were treated as single units for association and clustering. The T cell repertoires of 666 subjects were profiled by immunosequencing and related to cytomegalovirus serostatus. Rather than drawing on any new phenotypic data, the later analysis identified candidate immune exposures from TCR beta sequences and the way those sequences occurred across donors. An early release that covered roughly 600 HLA-typed donors contained 250 to 350 gigabases of sequencing data and around 80 million unique TCR sequences. Donor age, sex, ethnicity and CMV serostatus were collected together with the repertoire data. To predict cytomegalovirus infection status, the study brought together high-throughput TCR immunosequencing, statistical association of individual TCRs with disease status, and machine learning. Overall study outcomes, separate from this receptor: In both the original and validation cohorts, the classifier was reported to diagnose cytomegalovirus status with high specificity and sensitivity. A few of the identified cytomegalovirus-associated TCR beta chains were confirmed in vitro to be specific for cytomegalovirus antigens. A further reported finding was that TCR beta sequences accurately predicted the HLA-A and HLA-B alleles for most subjects in the first cohort. For the cohort, immune exposure information was limited to CMV serostatus. A later analysis found that most CMV-associated TCR beta chains appeared HLA-restricted, with HLA associations seemingly driven largely by CMV exposure. Because the 87-base-pair reads could not distinguish some IMGT-functional V segments, including TRBV6-2 and TRBV6-3, those segments were excluded. This cohort had only TCR beta chains sequenced, and the lack of alpha or paired-chain data limited which features could be detected. An association between a missense DCLRE1C variant and V-gene and J-gene trimming of TCR beta chains was found in a later genetic analysis and replicated in an independent cohort. Presence/absence analyses assumed roughly uniform sequencing depth across donors, an assumption that may not hold. In a later analysis, some 17,000 TCR beta sequences were associated with specific HLA alleles at a false discovery rate of 0.05. HLA typing was unavailable for some donors at each locus, so association tests used only the typed subset. Most TCR sequences were seen in very few donors, while some public TCRs were found in many individuals. When HLA alleles, especially DR and DQ, strongly co-occurred, attributing TCR associations to individual alleles was difficult. Linkage disequilibrium might explain the correlated functional status among segregating V segments, but an unknown experimental factor could not be ruled out. Over 15 rarely observed V segments, including chromosome 9 orphons, were excluded from the earlier analysis of 550 to 700 of the donors because counts were too low. A later analysis reported that several top co-occurrence clusters appeared linked to parvovirus B19, influenza, CMV and Epstein-Barr virus. The authors suggested that the approach could potentially be extended to other disease states and immunological phenotypes. The study gave a list of 150 to 200 TCR beta chains associated with cytomegalovirus. According to a later analysis, TCR association rates differed among HLA loci, with DRB1 alleles showing the most associated TCRs and HLA-C alleles showing the fewest. A group of highly shared sequence variants was considered likely to be a technical artifact of the sequencing pipeline. Compared with equally common non-associated chains, HLA-associated TCR beta chains in a later analysis were more clonally expanded and had lower generation probabilities. In a later genetic analysis, fewer N-insertions in productive TCRs were reported among donors in an Asian-associated ancestry cluster than the approximately 630-donor mean. In an earlier analysis of some 500 of the donors, most TCR beta V segments were observed in productive rearrangements about 90% or about 30% of the time, broadly matching IMGT annotations.

Library method: the immunoSEQ multiplex PCR assay. For the multiplex PCR, a mixture combining 60 forward primers for TCR Vbeta segments and 13 reverse primers for TCR Jbeta segments was used. A multiplex PCR assay on genomic DNA amplified the CDR3 region of rearranged TCR beta genes. The amplified TCR beta libraries were sequenced on the Illumina HiSeq System as 87-base-pair reads. As for the authors' bioinformatics: In a later analysis, some 80 million unique TCR beta chains were counted across the 650 to 700 repertoires, and roughly 11 million of these chains were shared by at least two donors. A nearest-neighbor algorithm error-corrected the raw reads and collapsed the reads into unique sequences, merging closely related sequences to remove PCR and sequencing errors. Alignment of CDR3 sequences to IMGT reference sequences was used to assign V, D and J gene segments. For a sequence to be retained, at least a six-nucleotide match to both a V gene segment and a J gene segment was required. Rearrangements were classified as productive when the CDR3 lacked stop codons and remained in frame with V and J, and all other rearrangements were classified as non-productive. CDR3 was defined by IMGT convention, running from the second conserved V-encoded cysteine to the conserved J-encoded phenylalanine. In an earlier analysis of more than 550 of the donors, sequences lacking an unambiguous match to a single V gene segment were excluded. In an earlier analysis of a few hundred of the donors, a V segment was called functional when productive rearrangements were above 56.7%, and segregating when the standard deviation between donors exceeded 5%. To diagnose cytomegalovirus status from the catalog of TCR beta chain sequences, a statistical classification framework was built. A later analysis assigned V and J genes by comparing TCR nucleotide sequences with IMGT/GENE-DB human TR gene sequences. In a later analysis, CDR3 sequences and most-parsimonious VDJ recombination scenarios were assigned using the TCRdist pipeline. In a later analysis, each TCR beta chain was defined by its CDR3 amino acid sequence together with its V-gene family, and reads lacking a unique V-gene family were excluded. A later analysis removed several hundred highly shared, low-generation-probability nucleotide sequences to deal with suspected cross-contamination and a sequencing artifact. A later analysis calculated a clonal expansion index for each public chain from normalized within-repertoire ranks of inferred template counts. Generation probabilities in a later analysis came from a VDJ recombination model fitted to out-of-frame rearrangements, and those results were checked against IGoR. In a later analysis, TCR-TCR, TCR-HLA and TCR-CMV co-occurrence was scored with hypergeometric tests, and a repertoire-size bias correction was applied to TCR pairs. To estimate false discovery rates, a later analysis permuted the HLA or CMV assignments 20 times. In a later analysis, co-occurring TCRs were grouped using DBSCAN, and TCRdist sequence similarity was added for clustering within HLA-allele-positive subsets. Co-occurrence clustering excluded repertoires with fewer than 30,000 or more than 120,000 public chains, plus five with anomalous nucleotide sharing. In TCRdb, the immuneACCESS table is reduced to in-frame sequences with V and J assigned. These tables do not hold every clone; where another copy was compared, an unresolved V gene accounts for under half, and the others remain unexplained. V, J and clone size reflect that table, while D and trimming were determined from the DNA. The sample data list around 220,000 clones, and approximately 70% of these were observed just once. The top ten clones comprise under 2% of the sample.

CDR1 and CDR2, looked up from the germline V gene (reference sequence), are GTSNPN and SVGIG. V gives up 1 base and J gives up 8 bases, and the segment between their germline ends measures 11 bases. From its cysteine to its phenylalanine, the CDR3 spans 13 amino acids. Kept here is only the CDR3 DNA, which spans 39 bases and is read in frame from base 1. Recombination connected TRBV30 to TRBJ1-4; the D segment cannot be called with confidence. The clonotype was recovered from a woman younger than 45 in good health and CMV-seronegative. The sequenced material came from PBMCs. The nucleotide sequence reads TGTGCCTGGAGTGATATCCCCCCCGAAAAACTGTTTTTT. Its amino acids are CAWSDIPPEKLFF.